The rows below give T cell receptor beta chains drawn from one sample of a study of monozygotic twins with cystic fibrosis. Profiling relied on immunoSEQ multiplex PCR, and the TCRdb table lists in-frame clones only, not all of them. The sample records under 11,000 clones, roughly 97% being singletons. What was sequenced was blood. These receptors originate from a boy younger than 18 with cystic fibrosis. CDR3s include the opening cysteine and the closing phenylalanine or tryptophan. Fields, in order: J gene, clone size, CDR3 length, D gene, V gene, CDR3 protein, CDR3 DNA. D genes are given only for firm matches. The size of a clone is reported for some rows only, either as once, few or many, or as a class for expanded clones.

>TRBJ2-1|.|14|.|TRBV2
CASSANPSDNEQFF
TGTGCCAGCAGCGCCAATCCTTCGGACAATGAGCAGTTCTTC
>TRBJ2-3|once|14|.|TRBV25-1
CASSDQGRRDTQYF
TGTGCCAGCAGTGACCAAGGTAGACGTGATACGCAGTATTTT
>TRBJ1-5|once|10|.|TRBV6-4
CASTLQPQHF
TGTGCCAGCACCCTACAGCCCCAGCATTTT
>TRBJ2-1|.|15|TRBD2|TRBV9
CASSVGSGGPNEQFF
TGTGCCAGCAGCGTAGGTAGCGGGGGGCCCAATGAGCAGTTCTTC
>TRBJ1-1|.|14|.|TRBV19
CASSILGMNTEAFF
TGTGCCAGTAGTATACTAGGGATGAACACTGAAGCTTTCTTT
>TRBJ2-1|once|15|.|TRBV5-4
CASIPRGTTYNEQFF
TGTGCCAGCATCCCGCGGGGGACAACTTACAATGAGCAGTTCTTC
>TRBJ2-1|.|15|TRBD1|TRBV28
CASSFMDRGYNEQFF
TGTGCCAGCAGTTTCATGGACAGGGGATACAATGAGCAGTTCTTC
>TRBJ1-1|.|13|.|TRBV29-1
CSVKVFVNTEAFF
TGCAGCGTTAAAGTCTTCGTGAACACTGAAGCTTTCTTT
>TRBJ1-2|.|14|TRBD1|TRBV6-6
CASSYSQGNYGYTF
TGTGCCAGCAGTTACTCACAGGGGAACTATGGCTACACCTTC
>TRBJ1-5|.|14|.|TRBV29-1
CSVGKGRGAQPQHF
TGCAGCGTTGGGAAGGGGCGGGGGGCTCAGCCCCAGCATTTT
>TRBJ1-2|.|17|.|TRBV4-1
CASSQDSLLGGRGGYTF
TGCGCCAGCAGCCAAGATAGCCTTCTGGGGGGGCGCGGGGGCTACACCTTC
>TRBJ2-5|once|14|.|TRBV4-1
CASSQEADAGTQYF
TGCGCCAGCAGCCAAGAGGCCGACGCGGGAACCCAGTACTTC
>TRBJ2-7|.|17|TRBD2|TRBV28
CASSPPLLAGGPDEQYF
TGTGCCAGCAGTCCCCCCCTACTAGCGGGGGGGCCCGACGAGCAGTACTTC
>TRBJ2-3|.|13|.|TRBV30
CAWSEGPTDTQYF
TGTGCCTGGAGTGAAGGTCCCACAGATACGCAGTATTTT
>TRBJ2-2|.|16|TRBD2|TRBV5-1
CASSRTSGRRAGELFF
TGCGCCAGCAGCCGGACTAGCGGGAGAAGAGCCGGGGAGCTGTTTTTT
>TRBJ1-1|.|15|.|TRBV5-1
CASSLVLGSNTEAFF
TGCGCCAGCAGCTTGGTTCTGGGATCCAACACTGAAGCTTTCTTT
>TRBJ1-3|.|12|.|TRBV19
CASSIPANTIYF
TGTGCCAGTAGTATCCCGGCGAACACCATATATTTT
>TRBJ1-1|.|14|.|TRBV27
CASSLTGAYTEAFF
TGTGCCAGCAGTCTAACGGGGGCGTACACTGAAGCTTTCTTT
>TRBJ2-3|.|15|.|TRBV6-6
CASRTRTSGTDTQYF
TGTGCCAGCAGGACTAGGACATCCGGCACAGATACGCAGTATTTT
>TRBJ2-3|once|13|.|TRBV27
CASSLSSADTQYF
TGTGCCAGCAGTCTATCGAGCGCAGATACGCAGTATTTT
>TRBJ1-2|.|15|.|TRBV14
CASSPLGGFDYGYTF
TGTGCCAGCAGCCCACTCGGGGGCTTTGACTATGGCTACACCTTC
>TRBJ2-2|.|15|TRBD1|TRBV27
CASNPGTDYTGELFF
TGTGCCAGCAACCCCGGGACAGATTACACCGGGGAGCTGTTTTTT
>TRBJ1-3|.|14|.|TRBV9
CASRSGDSGNTIYF
TGTGCCAGCAGATCGGGGGATTCTGGAAACACCATATATTTT
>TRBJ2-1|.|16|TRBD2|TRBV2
CASSEALAAIYNEQFF
TGTGCCAGCAGTGAAGCACTAGCGGCAATATACAATGAGCAGTTCTTC
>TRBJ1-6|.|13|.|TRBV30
CAWNPITNSPLHF
TGTGCCTGGAACCCCATTACTAATTCACCCCTCCACTTT
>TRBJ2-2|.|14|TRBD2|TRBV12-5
CASAPSGRPGELFF
TGTGCTAGTGCCCCTAGCGGGAGACCCGGGGAGCTGTTTTTT
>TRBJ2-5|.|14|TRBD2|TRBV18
CASSPSSGRETQYF
TGTGCCAGCTCACCTTCTAGCGGGCGGGAGACCCAGTACTTC
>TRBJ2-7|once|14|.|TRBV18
CASSPDRLSYEQYF
TGTGCCAGCTCACCCGACAGGCTCTCCTACGAGCAGTACTTC
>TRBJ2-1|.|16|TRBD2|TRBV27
CASSPWTSGPENEQFF
TGTGCCAGCAGTCCCTGGACTAGCGGGCCGGAAAATGAGCAGTTCTTC
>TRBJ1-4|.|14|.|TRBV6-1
CASSEGAGLEKLFF
TGTGCCAGCAGTGAAGGGGCGGGGCTTGAAAAACTGTTTTTT
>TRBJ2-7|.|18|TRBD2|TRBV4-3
CASSQDAVSGSPRDEQYF
TGCGCCAGCAGCCAAGATGCCGTTAGCGGGAGTCCCCGGGACGAGCAGTACTTC
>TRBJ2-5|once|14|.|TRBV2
CASSYRTVQETQYF
TGTGCCAGCAGTTACCGGACGGTCCAAGAGACCCAGTACTTC
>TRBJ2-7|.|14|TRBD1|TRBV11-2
CASSLDRGTYEQYF
TGTGCCAGCAGCCTGGACAGGGGCACCTACGAGCAGTACTTC
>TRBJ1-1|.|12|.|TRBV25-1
CASSARGTEAFF
TGTGCCAGCAGTGCAAGAGGGACAGAAGCTTTCTTT
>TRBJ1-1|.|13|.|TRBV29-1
CSVKREDGTEAFF
TGCAGCGTTAAACGGGAGGACGGCACTGAAGCTTTCTTT
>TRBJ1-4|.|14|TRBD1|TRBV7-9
CASTRTGGGEKLFF
TGTGCCAGCACCCGAACAGGGGGCGGTGAAAAACTGTTTTTT
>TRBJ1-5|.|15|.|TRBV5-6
CASSLGRYSNQPQHF
TGTGCCAGCAGCTTGGGCAGGTATAGCAATCAGCCCCAGCATTTT
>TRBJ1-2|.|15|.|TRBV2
CASSIRGSSNYGYTF
TGTGCCAGCAGCATCCGGGGCAGTAGTAACTATGGCTACACCTTC
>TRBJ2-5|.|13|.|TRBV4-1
CASSPVGQETQYF
TGCGCCAGCAGCCCAGTGGGGCAAGAGACCCAGTACTTC
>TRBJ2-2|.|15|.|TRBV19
CASSNRRGNTGELFF
TGTGCCAGTAGTAACAGGCGGGGGAACACCGGGGAGCTGTTTTTT
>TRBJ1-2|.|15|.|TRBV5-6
CASSLVGGPDYGYTF
TGTGCCAGCAGCTTGGTTGGGGGGCCAGACTATGGCTACACCTTC
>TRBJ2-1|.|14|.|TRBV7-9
CASRSDSNYNEQFF
TGTGCCAGCAGGTCGGACAGTAATTACAATGAGCAGTTCTTC
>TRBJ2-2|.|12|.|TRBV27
CASSFVRGELFF
TGTGCCAGCAGTTTCGTCCGAGGGGAGCTGTTTTTT
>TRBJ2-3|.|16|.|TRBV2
CASSERGTLIADTQYF
TGTGCCAGCAGTGAACGGGGCACCTTGATTGCAGATACGCAGTATTTT
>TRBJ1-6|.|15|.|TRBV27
CASAPGGLTNSPLHF
TGTGCCAGCGCCCCCGGGGGGTTGACAAATTCACCCCTCCACTTT
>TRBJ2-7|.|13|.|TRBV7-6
CASSFGEGSEQYF
TGTGCCAGCAGCTTCGGCGAGGGCAGCGAGCAGTACTTC
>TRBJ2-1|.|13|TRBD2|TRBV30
CAWSTSGSNEQFF
TGTGCCTGGAGTACTAGCGGGAGTAATGAGCAGTTCTTC
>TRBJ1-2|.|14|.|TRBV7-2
CASSADSVNYGYTF
TGTGCCAGCAGCGCCGACTCAGTAAACTATGGCTACACCTTC
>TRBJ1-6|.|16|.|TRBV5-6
CASSQGRINNNSPLHF
TGTGCCAGCAGCCAGGGGAGGATTAATAATAATTCACCCCTCCACTTT
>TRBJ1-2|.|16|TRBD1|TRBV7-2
CASSLARDRRNLGYTF
TGTGCCAGCAGCTTAGCTAGGGACAGAAGAAACTTGGGCTACACCTTC
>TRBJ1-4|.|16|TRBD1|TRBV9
CASSVGQGRTNEKLFF
TGTGCCAGCAGCGTAGGACAGGGTCGTACTAATGAAAAACTGTTTTTT